Each of the 8 T cell receptor beta chains below was sequenced from the same sample in a study of T cells in Graves' hyperthyroidism and ophthalmopathy. Amplification of TCR beta CDR3 regions was performed using RNA transcripts as template. An initial round of RT-PCR targeting the TCR CDR3 relied on the HTBI primer set. TCRdb re-called the multiplex PCR reads through MiXCR, storing one row per CDR3 protein. Found here are 300,000 to 400,000 distinct CDR3 sequences, around 14% of them singletons; the top ten hold about 26%. The sequenced material came from blood. The receptor source for this set is a woman aged 25 to 45 with Graves' hyperthyroidism.

At least ten counts were recorded for this clonotype. The DNA for the CDR3 is TGTGCCAGCAGCTCGCGACCCGACAGGGGTGCTACGCAGTATTTT. Its protein is CASSSRPDRGATQYF. The V call is TRBV11-2, the J call TRBJ2-3; 8 bases match TRBD1. CDR3 length: 15 residues. V gave up 4 bases and J gave up 8 bases; unmatched junction bases: 11. The germline V gene has CDR1 SGHAT and CDR2 FQNNGV.

This clonotype was recorded at least ten times. In DNA, the CDR3 is TGTGCCAGCAGCCAAGACAGAGATCAGCCCCAGCATTTT. It specifies CASSQDRDQPQHF. The chain uses TRBV3-1 and TRBJ1-5; no definite D call. V lost 0 bases and J lost 5, with 5 bases in between. This CDR3 is 13 amino acids long. Germline CDR1 reads LGHDT; CDR2 reads YNNKEL (reference sequence).

The chain employs TRBV2 and TRBJ1-3; D is uncertain. The CDR3 has 11 amino acids. From germline, CDR1 is SNHLY and CDR2 FYNNEI. V was trimmed by 6 bases and J by 8 bases, leaving 8 bases between them. The CDR3 coding sequence is TGTGCCAGCAGCGGGCCGGACACCATATATTTT. Residues: CASSGPDTIYF.

This clonotype came up many times. The CDR3 here is CASSLGERYYNEQFF. The CDR3 nucleotides are TGTGCCAGCAGCTTAGGAGAAAGATACTACAATGAGCAGTTCTTC. The J gene is TRBJ2-1, the V gene TRBV11-2; D uncertain. V lost 1 base to trimming and J lost 3 bases, with 10 bases between them. The germline V gene encodes CDR1 SGHAT and CDR2 FQNNGV. CDR3 size: 15 residues.

This clonotype was recorded at least ten times. The rearrangement joins TRBV20-1 to TRBJ2-1, with 8 bases identical to TRBD2. V was clipped by 5 bases and J by 0 bases; unmatched bases: 9. Germline CDR1 reads DFQATT; CDR2 reads SNEGSKA (reference sequence). This CDR3 region has 16 residues. For the CDR3, the DNA is TGCAGTGCTTATGGACTAGCTGATAGCTCCTACAATGAGCAGTTCTTC. Encoded protein: CSAYGLADSSYNEQFF.

The sample holds a few counts of this clonotype. The rearrangement links TRBV20-1 to TRBJ2-1; 12 bases align to TRBD2. This CDR3 is built from 18 residues. The germline CDR1 and CDR2 sequences are DFQATT and SNEGSKA (reference sequence). V lost 0 bases, J lost 1 base, and 7 bases stayed unmatched. CDR3 DNA sequence: TGCAGTGCTAGAGATTGGCTAGCGGGAGGGGAGTCCTACAATGAGCAGTTCTTC. This encodes CSARDWLAGGESYNEQFF.

At least ten counts were recorded for this clonotype. The V gene is TRBV11-3, the J gene TRBJ2-2, with D tentatively TRBD1 or TRBD2 (5 bases each). Germline lookup yields CDR1 SGHNT and CDR2 YENEEA. The CDR3 totals 13 residues. Trimming stripped 5 bases from V and 4 bases from J, with 8 bases between. The CDR3, as DNA: TGTGCCAGCAGCCCCGGGGCCACCGGGGAGCTGTTTTTT. The encoded protein is CASSPGATGELFF.

This clonotype was detected ten times or more. Here the CDR3 reads CASSVAERVTEAFF. Written as DNA, the CDR3 is TGTGCCAGCAGCGTAGCCGAGCGGGTCACTGAAGCTTTCTTT. This chain joins TRBV9 and TRBJ1-1; no definite D call. Germline V gives CDR1 SGDLS, CDR2 YYNGEE. The V and J ends lost 0 bases and 4 bases respectively, with 10 bases between them. The CDR3 length is 14 residues.